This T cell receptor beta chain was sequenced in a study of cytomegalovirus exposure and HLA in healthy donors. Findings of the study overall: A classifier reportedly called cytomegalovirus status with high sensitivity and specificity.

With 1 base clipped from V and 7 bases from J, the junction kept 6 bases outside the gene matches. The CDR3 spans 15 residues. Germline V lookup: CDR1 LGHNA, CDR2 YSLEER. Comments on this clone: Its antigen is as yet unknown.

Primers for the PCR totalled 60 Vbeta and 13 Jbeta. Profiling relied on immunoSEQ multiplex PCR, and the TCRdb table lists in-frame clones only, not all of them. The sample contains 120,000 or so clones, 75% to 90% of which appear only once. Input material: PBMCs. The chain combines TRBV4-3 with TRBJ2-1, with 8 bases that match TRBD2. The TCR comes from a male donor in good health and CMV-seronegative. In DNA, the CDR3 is TGCGCCAGCAGCCAAGTTACGGGGGGGGATAATGAGCAGTTCTTC. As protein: CASSQVTGGDNEQFF.